A selection of T cell receptor beta chains follows, all from one sample in a study of shared clonotypes between healthy human individuals. Assay: immunoSEQ multiplex PCR; the TCRdb copy retains only in-frame clones and omits some. Of a few hundred thousand clones in the sample, 95% were seen once. The sample consisted of naive CD8+ T cells sorted from blood. The receptors come from a woman in her thirties in good health. The CDR3 runs from the conserved cysteine through the conserved F or W. D genes are given only for firm matches. Only part of the rows carry a size: once, few, many, or a class if the clone is expanded.

TRBV28,TRBJ1-1,TRBD1,.,TGTGCCAGCAGTCTTGGGACAGGGGAGGCGAACACTGAAGCTTTCTTT,CASSLGTGEANTEAFF
TRBV13,TRBJ2-3,.,.,TGTGCCAGCAGCTGGGGCAGGGTGATAGATACGCAGTATTTT,CASSWGRVIDTQYF
TRBV28,TRBJ2-7,TRBD2,once,TGTGCCAGCGCCATGGGACTACTCTCCTACGAGCAGTACTTC,CASAMGLLSYEQYF
TRBV4-1,TRBJ2-3,.,.,TGCGCCAGCAGCCAAGAAATCCTGCTAGATGATACGCAGTATTTT,CASSQEILLDDTQYF
TRBV15,TRBJ1-2,TRBD1,.,TGTGCCACCAGCAACCCGCCCGGGACAGGGTATGGCTACACCTTC,CATSNPPGTGYGYTF
TRBV28,TRBJ2-7,TRBD2,.,TGTGCCAGCAGCACCCTTGGCGGGAGTCCCTACGAGCAGTACTTC,CASSTLGGSPYEQYF
TRBV28,TRBJ1-3,.,.,TGTGCCAGCACCTCCGGGGCCATCTCTGGAAACACCATATATTTT,CASTSGAISGNTIYF
TRBV27,TRBJ2-1,TRBD1,.,TGTGCCAGCACAAGGACAGGGCAAAATGAGCAGTTCTTC,CASTRTGQNEQFF
TRBV5-4,TRBJ2-1,TRBD2,.,TGTGCCAGCAGCGGAAGGACTAGCGGGAGTAGTAATGAGCAGTTCTTC,CASSGRTSGSSNEQFF
TRBV19,TRBJ2-2,.,.,TGTGCCAGTAGTATCGGGCTGACGAACACCGGGGAGCTGTTTTTT,CASSIGLTNTGELFF
TRBV5-8,TRBJ2-3,.,.,TGTGCCAGCAGCTTGGCGGTGTCTAGCACAGATACGCAGTATTTT,CASSLAVSSTDTQYF
TRBV19,TRBJ2-7,.,once,TGTGCCAGTAGTGGCAGGTGGGAAGTCGACGAGCAGTACTTC,CASSGRWEVDEQYF
TRBV27,TRBJ1-5,TRBD1,.,TGTGCCAGCAGTCCCGGGACAGGGGGCGTAATGAGCAATCAGCCCCAGCATTTT,CASSPGTGGVMSNQPQHF
TRBV30,TRBJ1-1,.,.,TGTGCCTGGAGTACCAGGGCGGGGCAAGCTTTCTTT,CAWSTRAGQAFF
TRBV7-8,TRBJ2-7,TRBD1,.,TGTGCCAGCAGCCGACAGGGAAGGTACGAGCAGTACTTC,CASSRQGRYEQYF
TRBV5-6,TRBJ1-2,TRBD1,.,TGTGCCAGCAGCTTGGGAGCCGGGACAGGGCTCAACGGCTACACCTTC,CASSLGAGTGLNGYTF
TRBV6-5,TRBJ2-2,.,.,TGTGCCAGTCGACCAGGGCCGGGGACCGGGGAGCTGTTTTTT,CASRPGPGTGELFF
TRBV21-1,TRBJ1-5,.,.,TGTGCCAGCAGCAAAGGAAGGGGTGGGAATAGCAATCAGCCCCAGCATTTT,CASSKGRGGNSNQPQHF
TRBV7-2,TRBJ2-1,TRBD1,.,TGTGCCAGCAGCTTAGATAGCGTATGGACAGGCAACAATGAGCAGTTCTTC,CASSLDSVWTGNNEQFF
TRBV11-3,TRBJ2-7,TRBD2,.,TGTGCCAGCAGCTTGCGGACTAGCGGTACCTACGAGCAGTACTTC,CASSLRTSGTYEQYF
TRBV4-1,TRBJ2-7,.,.,TGCGCCAGCAGCCATGGGGTTGGGGTTGACGAGCAGTACTTC,CASSHGVGVDEQYF
TRBV19,TRBJ2-2,TRBD2,once,TGTGCCAGTAGCAAGATTGCGGGAGGCACCGGGGAGCTGTTTTTT,CASSKIAGGTGELFF
TRBV27,TRBJ1-5,.,.,TGTGCCAGCACCACCCCCGGCGGCAATCAGCCCCAGCATTTT,CASTTPGGNQPQHF
TRBV13,TRBJ2-1,.,.,TGTGCCAGCAGAAAAGGACAGCCGTCACGGGACAATGAGCAGTTCTTC,CASRKGQPSRDNEQFF
TRBV19,TRBJ1-6,.,.,TGTGCCAGTAGTATTCGGACAGCTAATTCACCCCTCCACTTT,CASSIRTANSPLHF
TRBV11-2,TRBJ1-1,.,.,TGTGCCAGCAGCTTAGCGGGGAGTGATACTGAAGCTTTCTTT,CASSLAGSDTEAFF
TRBV13,TRBJ1-2,TRBD1,.,TGTGCCAGCAGCTACAGGGGGCAGGAAGGCTACACCTTC,CASSYRGQEGYTF
TRBV21-1,TRBJ1-6,.,once,TGTGCCAGCAGCAGTTACAGGGATAATTCACCCCTCCACTTT,CASSSYRDNSPLHF
TRBV19,TRBJ2-2,TRBD1,.,TGTGCCAGTAGTCTTACCGGGACAGGTTTAGGGGAGCTGTTTTTT,CASSLTGTGLGELFF
TRBV5-4,TRBJ1-1,.,.,TGTGCCAGCAGCTCGACGACTCTCAGCGACACTGAAGCTTTCTTT,CASSSTTLSDTEAFF
TRBV28,TRBJ1-1,.,.,TGTGCCATCCAAACTGGGGGTAATTGGAACACTGAAGCTTTCTTT,CAIQTGGNWNTEAFF
TRBV4-1,TRBJ1-4,.,.,TGCGCCAGCAGCCGAAGACCCGGACAGCAGAATGAAAAACTGTTTTTT,CASSRRPGQQNEKLFF
TRBV9,TRBJ2-7,TRBD2,.,TGTGCCAGCAGCGTAGAAGCGGGAGGTTGGAACGAGCAGTACTTC,CASSVEAGGWNEQYF
TRBV27,TRBJ2-7,TRBD2,.,TGTGCCAGCAGTCTTGGGGCTAGCGGGACCTACGAGCAGTACTTC,CASSLGASGTYEQYF
TRBV28,TRBJ2-1,TRBD2,.,TGTGCCAGCAGGGTAGCGGGAGGGCCGTTATCCTACAATGAGCAGTTCTTC,CASRVAGGPLSYNEQFF
TRBV6-5,TRBJ2-2,.,few,TGTGCCAGCAGTCCCTCTACCGCGAACACCGGGGAGCTGTTTTTT,CASSPSTANTGELFF
TRBV4-1,TRBJ2-7,.,.,TGCGCCAGCAGCCGATCACCTGGGGGGGGCAATGGGTACGAGCAGTACTTC,CASSRSPGGGNGYEQYF